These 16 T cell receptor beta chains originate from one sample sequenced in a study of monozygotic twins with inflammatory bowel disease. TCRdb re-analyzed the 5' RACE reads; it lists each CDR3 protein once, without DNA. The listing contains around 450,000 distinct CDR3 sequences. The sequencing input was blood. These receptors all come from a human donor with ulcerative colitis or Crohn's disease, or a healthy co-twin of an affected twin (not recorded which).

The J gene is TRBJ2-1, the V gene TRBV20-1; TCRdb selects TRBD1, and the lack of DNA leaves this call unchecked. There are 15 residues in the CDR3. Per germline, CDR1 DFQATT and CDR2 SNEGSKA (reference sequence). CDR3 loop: CSAPSAGASFNEQFF.

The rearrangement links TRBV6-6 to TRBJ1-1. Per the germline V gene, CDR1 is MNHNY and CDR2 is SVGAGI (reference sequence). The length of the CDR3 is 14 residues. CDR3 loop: CASSFRHADTEAFF.

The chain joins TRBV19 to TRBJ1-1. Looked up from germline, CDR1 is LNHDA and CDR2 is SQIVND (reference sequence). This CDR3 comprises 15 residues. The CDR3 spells CASSILWGGDTEAFF.

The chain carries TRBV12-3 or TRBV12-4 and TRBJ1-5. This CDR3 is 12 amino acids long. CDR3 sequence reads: CASSLNLAPQHF.

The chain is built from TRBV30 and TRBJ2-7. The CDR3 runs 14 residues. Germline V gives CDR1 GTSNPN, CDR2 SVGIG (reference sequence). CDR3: CAWSVRGRAFEQYF. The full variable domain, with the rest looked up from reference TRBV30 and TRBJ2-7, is SQTIHQWPATLVQPVGSPLSLECTVEGTSNPNLYWYRQAAGRGLQLLFYSVGIGQISSEVPQNLSASRPQDRQFILSSKKLLLSDSGFYLCAWSVRGRAFEQYFGPGTRLTVT.

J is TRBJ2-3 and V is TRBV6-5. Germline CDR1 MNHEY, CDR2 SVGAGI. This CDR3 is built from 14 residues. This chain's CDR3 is CASSYSRGTDTQYF.

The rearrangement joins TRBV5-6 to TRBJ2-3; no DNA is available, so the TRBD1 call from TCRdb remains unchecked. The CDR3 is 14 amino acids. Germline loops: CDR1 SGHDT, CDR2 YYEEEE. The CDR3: CASSFTGSKDTQYF.

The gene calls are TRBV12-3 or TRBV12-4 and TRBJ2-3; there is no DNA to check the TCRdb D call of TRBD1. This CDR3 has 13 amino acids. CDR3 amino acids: CASGATFTDTQYF.

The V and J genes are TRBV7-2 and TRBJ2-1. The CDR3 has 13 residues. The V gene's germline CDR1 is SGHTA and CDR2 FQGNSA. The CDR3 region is CASSFDGASEQFF.

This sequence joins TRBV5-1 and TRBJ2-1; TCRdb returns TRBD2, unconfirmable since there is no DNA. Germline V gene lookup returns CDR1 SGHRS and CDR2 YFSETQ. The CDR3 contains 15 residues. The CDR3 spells CASSSGGGAYNEQFF.

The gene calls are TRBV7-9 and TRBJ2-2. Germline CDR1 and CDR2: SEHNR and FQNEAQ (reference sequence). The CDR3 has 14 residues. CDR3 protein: CASSLDASTGQLFF.

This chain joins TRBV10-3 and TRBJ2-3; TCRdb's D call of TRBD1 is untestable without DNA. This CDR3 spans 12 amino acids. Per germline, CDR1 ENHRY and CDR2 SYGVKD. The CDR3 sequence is CAFGGGTDTQYF.

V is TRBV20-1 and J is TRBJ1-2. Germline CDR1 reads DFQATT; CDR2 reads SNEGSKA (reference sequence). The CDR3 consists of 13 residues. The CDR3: CSARDLGLGGYTF.

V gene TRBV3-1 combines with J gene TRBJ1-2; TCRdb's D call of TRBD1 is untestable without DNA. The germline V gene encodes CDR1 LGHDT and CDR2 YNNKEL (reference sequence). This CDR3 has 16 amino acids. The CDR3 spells CASSPRTGANNYGYTF.

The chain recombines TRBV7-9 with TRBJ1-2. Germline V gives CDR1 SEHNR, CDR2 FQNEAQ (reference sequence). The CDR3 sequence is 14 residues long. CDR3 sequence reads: CASSPLQGSYGYTF.

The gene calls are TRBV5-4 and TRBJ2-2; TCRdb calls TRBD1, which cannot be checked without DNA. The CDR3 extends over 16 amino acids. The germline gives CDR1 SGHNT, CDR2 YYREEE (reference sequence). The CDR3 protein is CASSLNRGANTGELFF. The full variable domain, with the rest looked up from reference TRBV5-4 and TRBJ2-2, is ETGVTQSPTHLIKTRGQQVTLRCSSQSGHNTVSWYQQALGQGPQFIFQYYREEENGRGNFPPRFSGLQFPNYSSELNVNALELDDSALYLCASSLNRGANTGELFFGEGSRLTVL.